The present entry profiles one T cell receptor beta chain with its context. Its antigen is currently unknown. The V end lost 1 base, the J end lost 7 bases, and 14 bases lay between the germline ends. Germline-derived CDR1 and CDR2 are SGHVS and FQNEAQ. The CDR3 has 15 amino acids. This record comes from a study of T-cell memory formation after mild COVID-19. Study summary: Clustering of TCRs was largely donor specific.

TCRdb used MiXCR to reprocess the 5' RACE reads, holding one entry per CDR3 protein. This table has 250,000 to 300,000 distinct CDR3 sequences, more than 15% appearing once. General observations from the study: Among CD4+ contracting clones, most were CM and EM, and CD8+ ones EMRA.

This TCR was sampled from a man aged 18 to 30 who had mild COVID-19 (a few samples of this study predate the infection). Cell type and time point are not known. Sequenced sample: PBMCs or a T cell subset sorted from them (not recorded which). This chain links TRBV7-8 with TRBJ2-1; D assignment may be TRBD1 or TRBD2 (5 bases each). CDR3 region: CASSLVGTPGNEQFF. The CDR3 nucleotides read TGTGCCAGCAGCTTAGTCGGGACCCCTGGGAATGAGCAGTTCTTC.